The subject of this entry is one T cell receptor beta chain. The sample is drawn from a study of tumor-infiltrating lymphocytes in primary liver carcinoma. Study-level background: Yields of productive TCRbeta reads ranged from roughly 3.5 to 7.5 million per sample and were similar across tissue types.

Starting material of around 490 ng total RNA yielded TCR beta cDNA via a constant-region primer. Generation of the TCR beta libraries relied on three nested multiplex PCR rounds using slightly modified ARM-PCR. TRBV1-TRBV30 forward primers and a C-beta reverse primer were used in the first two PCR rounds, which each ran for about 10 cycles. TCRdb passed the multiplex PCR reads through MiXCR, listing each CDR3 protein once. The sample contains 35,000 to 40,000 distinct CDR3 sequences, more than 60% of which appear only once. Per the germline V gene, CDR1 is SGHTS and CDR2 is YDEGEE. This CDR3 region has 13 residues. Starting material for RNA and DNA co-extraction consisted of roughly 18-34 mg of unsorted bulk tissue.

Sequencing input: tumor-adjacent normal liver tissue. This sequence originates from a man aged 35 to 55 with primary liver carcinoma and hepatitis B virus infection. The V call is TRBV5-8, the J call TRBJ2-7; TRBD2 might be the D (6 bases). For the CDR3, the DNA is TGTACTAGCAGCTTGGTCAGCAGCCACGAGCAGTACTTC. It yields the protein CTSSLVSSHEQYF.